Each of the 17 T cell receptor beta chains below was sequenced from the same sample in a study of blood T cells in healthy people across ages. PCR was performed a second time for about 7 to 12 cycles using a sample-barcoded 5' primer and a J-beta primer mix. TCRdb re-called the 5' RACE reads with MiXCR, one entry per CDR3 protein. Here the sample spans over a million distinct CDR3 sequences, about 23% being singletons. The data also belong to a second study, concerning T cells of mothers and their children.

The sequencing input was blood. The receptors originated from a girl aged 2-10 years in good health.

This clonotype was seen a handful of times. The V and J genes are TRBV29-1 and TRBJ2-7; TRBD1 might be the D (5 bases). The V and J ends lost 4 bases and 3 bases respectively, with 10 bases between them. The germline CDR1 and CDR2 sequences are SQVTM and ANQGSEA. This CDR3 region has 12 residues. The CDR3, as DNA: TGCAGCGTTGGCAGGGCAGGCTACGAGCAGTACTTC. It translates to CSVGRAGYEQYF.

This clonotype turned up a few times. The CDR3 sequence is CSARNTRTSGTYEQYF. The DNA of the CDR3 is TGCAGTGCTAGAAATACTCGGACTAGCGGCACCTACGAGCAGTACTTC. V and J are TRBV20-1 and TRBJ2-5; 10 bases match TRBD2. The J call is doubtful: the DNA matches TRBJ2-7 better. The CDR3 is 16 residues long. The germline V gene has CDR1 DFQATT and CDR2 SNEGSKA (reference sequence).

The sample holds one count of this clonotype. V is TRBV18 and J is TRBJ2-2; D is unclear. CDR3 size: 15 residues. V lost 1 base, J lost 6 bases, and 12 bases lay in between. Germline V gene lookup returns CDR1 KGHSH and CDR2 LQKENI. The CDR3 region has the DNA TGTGCCAGCTCACCACTGATCGGCAGTCCCGGGGAGCTGTTTTTT. It is translated as CASSPLIGSPGELFF.

The V call is TRBV2, the J call TRBJ1-2; TRBD1 is a possible D gene (5 bases). The CDR3 is made up of 15 amino acids. Per germline, CDR1 SNHLY and CDR2 FYNNEI. V was shortened by 1 base and J by 3 bases, with 12 bases between the two germline ends. CDR3 sequence reads: CASSEGVGDDYGYTF. The CDR3 DNA reads as TGTGCCAGCAGTGAAGGGGTGGGGGACGACTATGGCTACACCTTC. The variable domain in full, with the rest retrieved from reference TRBV2 and TRBJ1-2, is EPEVTQTPSHQVTQMGQEVILRCVPISNHLYFYWYRQILGQKVEFLVSFYNNEISEKSEIFDDQFSVERPDGSNFTLKIRSTKLEDSAMYFCASSEGVGDDYGYTFGSGTRLTVV.

This clonotype has a handful of counts. The chain recombines TRBV20-1 with TRBJ2-7; possibly TRBD1 for D (6 bases). The CDR3 spans 13 residues. Germline V gene sequence: CDR1 DFQATT, CDR2 SNEGSKA (reference sequence). The ends were cut back, 7 bases at V and 6 bases at J, with 19 bases in the middle. CDR3 protein: CSGGITGSSEQYF. CDR3 coding DNA: TGCAGTGGAGGGATAACAGGGTCGAGCGAGCAGTACTTC.

This clonotype occurred a few times. The chain couples TRBV20-1 to TRBJ2-5, with 7 bases lining up with TRBD1. Germline V lookup: CDR1 DFQATT, CDR2 SNEGSKA (reference sequence). This CDR3 is built from 12 residues. J gave up 5 bases and V 6 bases, and 6 bases lay outside the gene matches. The CDR3 spells CSASTGYETQYF. As DNA, the CDR3 is TGCAGTGCCTCGACAGGGTATGAGACCCAGTACTTC.

V usage is TRBV10-3 and J usage is TRBJ1-3; no firm D call. The CDR3 loop spans 16 amino acids. CDR1 ENHRY and CDR2 SYGVKD come from the germline V gene. V was clipped by 8 bases and J by 0 bases, with 17 bases between them. The CDR3 sequence: CAISKEGPNSGNTIYF. The CDR3 DNA reads TGTGCCATCTCGAAGGAGGGCCCCAACTCTGGAAACACCATATATTTT.

The gene calls are TRBV12-3 or TRBV12-4 and TRBJ2-1; D is perhaps TRBD1 (5 bases). Near its end, the DNA agrees better with TRBJ2-5, so the J call may be wrong. The CDR3 has 12 amino acids. This CDR3 is CASTSGPETQYF. As DNA, the CDR3 is TGTGCCAGCACCTCAGGGCCGGAGACCCAGTACTTC.

Written as DNA, the CDR3 is TGTGCCCTCCGGGGCAGAGCCACCGGGGAGCTGTTTTTT. Amino acids: CALRGRATGELFF. This chain uses TRBV7-9 with TRBJ2-2; D may match TRBD1 or TRBD2 (5 bases each). Germline loops: CDR1 SEHNR, CDR2 FQNEAQ (reference sequence). The germline V and J ends were trimmed by 11 bases and 4 bases, with 14 bases remaining between them. This CDR3 has 13 amino acids. Variable domain in full (rest from reference TRBV7-9 and TRBJ2-2): DTGVSQNPRHKITKRGQNVTFRCDPISEHNRLYWYRQTLGQGPEFLTYFQNEAQLEKSRLLSDRFSAERPKGSFSTLEIQRTEQGDSAMYLCALRGRATGELFFGEGSRLTVL.

This sequence joins TRBV3-1 and TRBJ2-3, with D perhaps TRBD1 (6 bases). Trimming cost V 1 base and J 0 bases, with 11 bases left between them. This CDR3 has 16 amino acids. Germline V gene data show CDR1 as LGHDT and CDR2 as YNNKEL (reference sequence). The CDR3 coding sequence is TGTGCCAGCAGCCAAGGGTCAGGGGTGAGCACAGATACGCAGTATTTT. This gives the protein CASSQGSGVSTDTQYF.

The CDR3 reads CASSLTDPTLSPGELFF. The CDR3 bases are TGCGCCAGCAGCTTGACCGACCCGACCCTTAGTCCCGGGGAGCTGTTTTTT. The genes are TRBV5-1 and TRBJ2-2; D gene ambiguous. The CDR3 extends over 17 amino acids. Germline-derived CDR1 and CDR2 are SGHRS and YFSETQ. V dropped 1 base and J dropped 6 bases, with 19 bases sitting between them.

As to this clonotype: This CDR3 is missing its conserved last phenylalanine or tryptophan, likely due to a read error. Here the CDR3 DNA reads TGTGCCAGCAGCTTAGAACTTAGGGGAAATGAGCAGTTCCTC. The encoded protein is CASSLELRGNEQFL. The J gene is TRBJ2-1, the V gene TRBV7-6; possibly TRBD1 for D (5 bases). V shed 1 base and J shed 7 bases, with 11 bases lying between them. Germline V lookup: CDR1 SGHVS, CDR2 FNYEAQ. The CDR3 contains 14 residues.

The CDR3 region is CASSLNPSGSVPDNEQFF. DNA for the CDR3: TGTGCCAGCAGCTTAAATCCTAGCGGGAGTGTTCCAGACAATGAGCAGTTCTTC. This rearrangement joins TRBV7-3 to TRBJ2-1; 10 nucleotides agree with TRBD2. With 1 base clipped from V and 5 bases from J, the junction kept 11 bases outside the gene matches. The CDR3 consists of 18 residues. In germline, CDR1 is SGHTA, CDR2 FQGTGA.

The chain joins TRBV6-1 to TRBJ1-2; TRBD1 matches 8 bases. The CDR3 loop spans 14 amino acids. V was pared by 10 bases and J by 6 bases, with 13 bases of the junction left unmatched. Germline loops: CDR1 MNHNS, CDR2 SASEGT. CDR3 sequence: CATRAGGNRDGYTF. The CDR3 DNA sequence: TGTGCCACCCGCGCAGGGGGCAACAGGGATGGCTACACCTTC.

This clonotype has only a few counts. The chain carries TRBV7-9 and TRBJ2-5, with a possible D match to TRBD1 (5 bases). CDR1 and CDR2 from the germline V gene are SEHNR and FQNEAQ (reference sequence). Trimming stripped 0 bases from V and 1 base from J, with 12 bases between. There are 16 residues in the CDR3. The CDR3 DNA sequence: TGTGCCAGCAGCTTAGCATCAGGGATCGTCCAAGAGACCCAGTACTTC. It translates to CASSLASGIVQETQYF.

The chain uses TRBV9 and TRBJ1-3; D unresolved. The CDR3 covers 14 residues. Trimming took off 3 bases at V and 4 bases at J, with 11 bases between the two ends. Germline loops: CDR1 SGDLS, CDR2 YYNGEE. The DNA for the CDR3 is TGTGCCAGCAGCGCCACCAATCTCGGAAACACCATATATTTT. It is translated as CASSATNLGNTIYF.

The V gene is TRBV12-3 or TRBV12-4, the J gene TRBJ2-2; TRBD2 agrees at 11 bases. Trimming at V came to 6 bases and at J to 7 bases, leaving 13 bases not matched to a gene. The CDR3 spans 17 residues. The CDR3 here is CASSNSSGRASSGELFF. The CDR3 nucleotides are TGTGCCAGCAGCAATAGTAGCGGGAGGGCTAGCAGCGGGGAGCTGTTTTTT.